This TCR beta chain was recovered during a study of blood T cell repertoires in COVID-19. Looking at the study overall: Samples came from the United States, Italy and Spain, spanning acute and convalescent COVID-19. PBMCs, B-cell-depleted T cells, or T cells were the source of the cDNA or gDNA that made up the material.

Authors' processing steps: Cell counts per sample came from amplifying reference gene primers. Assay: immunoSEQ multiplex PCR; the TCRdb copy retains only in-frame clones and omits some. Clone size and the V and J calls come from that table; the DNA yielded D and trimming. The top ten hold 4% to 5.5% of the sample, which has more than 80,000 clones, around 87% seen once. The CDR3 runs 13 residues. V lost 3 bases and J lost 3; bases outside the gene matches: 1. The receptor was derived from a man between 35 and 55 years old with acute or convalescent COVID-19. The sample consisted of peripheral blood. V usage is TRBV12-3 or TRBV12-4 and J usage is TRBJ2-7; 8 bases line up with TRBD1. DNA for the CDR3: TGTGCCAGCAGTTTGGGGACAGGCTACGAGCAGTACTTC. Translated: CASSLGTGYEQYF.